The rows below give T cell receptor beta chains drawn from one sample of a study of blood T cells in healthy people across ages. MiXCR, applied by TCRdb to the 5' RACE reads, yields one record per CDR3 protein. The sample lists hundreds of thousands of distinct CDR3 sequences, roughly 25% occurring once. These same data were also listed under a study on T cells of mothers and their children.

The specimen sequenced was blood. These receptors all stem from a boy between 10 and 17 years old in good health. Each CDR3 is given with its conserved first and last residue. A D gene is named only where the DNA matches it firmly. The size entry is marked missing in some rows and otherwise reads once, few, many or a size class.

length: 18; size: few; V: TRBV10-2; D: TRBD2; J: TRBJ2-7; DNA: TGCGCCAGCAGCCAGAGTCAGGGACTAGCGAGGAGCTCCTACGAGCAGTACTTC; CDR3: CASSQSQGLARSSYEQYF
length: 14; size: -; V: TRBV6-5; D: TRBD2; J: TRBJ2-5; DNA: TGTGCCTCGCGGAGTAGCGGGGCCAAAGAGACCCAGTACTTC; CDR3: CASRSSGAKETQYF
length: 15; size: -; V: TRBV11-3; D: -; J: TRBJ1-4; DNA: TGTGCCAGCAGCTTAGATCTCAGCTCTAATGAAAAACTGTTTTTT; CDR3: CASSLDLSSNEKLFF
length: 12; size: -; V: TRBV10-3; D: -; J: TRBJ1-5; DNA: TGTGCCATACAGAATCCCAATCAGCCCCAGCATTTT; CDR3: CAIQNPNQPQHF
length: 15; size: -; V: TRBV5-1; D: TRBD1; J: TRBJ2-5; DNA: TGCGCCAGCAGCAGCGGGACAGGGCTTCGAGAGACCCAGTACTTC; CDR3: CASSSGTGLRETQYF
length: 15; size: -; V: TRBV6-5; D: -; J: TRBJ2-1; DNA: TGTGCCAGCAGTTACTCACCGCTAGATCCGAATGAGCAGTTCTTC; CDR3: CASSYSPLDPNEQFF
length: 12; size: -; V: TRBV2; D: -; J: TRBJ1-4; DNA: TGTGCCAGCAGTGAAGTTGTAGGGGAACTGTTTTTT; CDR3: CASSEVVGELFF
length: 13; size: few; V: TRBV5-5; D: -; J: TRBJ1-4; DNA: TGTGCCAGCAGCTTGGTATCCCCTGAAAAACTGTTTTTT; CDR3: CASSLVSPEKLFF
length: 16; size: -; V: TRBV6-5; D: -; J: TRBJ2-6; DNA: TGTGCCAGCAGTTACGGCCGCGGCTCTGGGGCCAACGTCCTGACTTTC; CDR3: CASSYGRGSGANVLTF
length: 15; size: few; V: TRBV28; D: -; J: TRBJ2-5; DNA: TGTGCCAGCACCTCCTATCGGACGCAACCGGGGACCCAGTACTTC; CDR3: CASTSYRTQPGTQYF
length: 14; size: few; V: TRBV7-9; D: -; J: TRBJ2-6; DNA: TGTGCCGCCCAAAAGGACTCTGGGGCCAACGTCCTGACTTTC; CDR3: CAAQKDSGANVLTF
length: 14; size: few; V: TRBV3-1; D: TRBD1; J: TRBJ1-4; DNA: TGTGCCAGCAGCCCTTCAGGGGGGTTTGAAAAACTGTTTTTT; CDR3: CASSPSGGFEKLFF
length: 14; size: few; V: TRBV12-5; D: -; J: TRBJ1-2; DNA: TGTGCTAGTGGTTTGGTCGACAGGATCCATGGCTACACCTTC; CDR3: CASGLVDRIHGYTF
length: 18; size: few; V: TRBV3-1; D: TRBD2; J: TRBJ2-7; DNA: TGTGCCAGCAGCCCGGGACTAGCGGGGGGCTCAGAGCGCTACGAGCAGTACTTC; CDR3: CASSPGLAGGSERYEQYF
length: 15; size: -; V: TRBV12-3/TRBV12-4; D: TRBD1; J: TRBJ1-4; DNA: TGTGCCAGCAGGACCGGGACAGGGCTTAATGAAAAACTGTTTTTT; CDR3: CASRTGTGLNEKLFF
length: 14; size: -; V: TRBV28; D: -; J: TRBJ2-7; DNA: TGTGCCAGCAGTTTAAGTCAGGGGAGGAACGAGCAGTACTTC; CDR3: CASSLSQGRNEQYF
length: 17; size: few; V: TRBV9; D: -; J: TRBJ2-1; DNA: TGTGCCAGCAGCCCTAGTGGGGTAGGCGGGGCCTTCAATGAGCAGTTCTTC; CDR3: CASSPSGVGGAFNEQFF
length: 14; size: few; V: TRBV2; D: -; J: TRBJ1-3; DNA: TGTGCCAGCAGTGTCGAAGTCCCTGGAAACACCATATATTTT; CDR3: CASSVEVPGNTIYF
length: 13; size: many; V: TRBV10-3; D: -; J: TRBJ1-3; DNA: TGTGCCATCAGGGACAGCTCTGGAAACACCATATATTTT; CDR3: CAIRDSSGNTIYF
length: 11; size: few; V: TRBV2; D: -; J: TRBJ2-1; DNA: TGTGCCAGCAGTAACCACAATGAGCAGTTCTTC; CDR3: CASSNHNEQFF
length: 14; size: many; V: TRBV5-4; D: TRBD1; J: TRBJ2-7; DNA: TGTGCCAGCAGCCCAGGGACAGGAAACTACGAGCAGTACTTC; CDR3: CASSPGTGNYEQYF
length: 16; size: few; V: TRBV6-5; D: TRBD1; J: TRBJ2-1; DNA: TGTGCCAGCAGTTACTCAACAGGGGCCGCCAGGGGTGAGCAGTTCTTC; CDR3: CASSYSTGAARGEQFF
length: 12; size: many; V: TRBV28; D: TRBD1; J: TRBJ2-7; DNA: TGTGCCAGCAGCACAGGGGGCTACGAGCAGTACTTC; CDR3: CASSTGGYEQYF
length: 16; size: few; V: TRBV27; D: TRBD1; J: TRBJ2-5; DNA: TGTGCCAGCAGCCCCTTTAAAACAGGGGGCTTAGAGACCCAGTACTTC; CDR3: CASSPFKTGGLETQYF
length: 14; size: -; V: TRBV5-1; D: -; J: TRBJ2-1; DNA: TGCGCCAGCAGCTTAGGGCCTCAATGGAATGAGCAGTTCTTC; CDR3: CASSLGPQWNEQFF
length: 16; size: few; V: TRBV5-1; D: -; J: TRBJ2-5; DNA: TGCGCCAGCAGCCCAACCCGGGGACGATTCCAAGAGACCCAGTACTTC; CDR3: CASSPTRGRFQETQYF
length: 16; size: few; V: TRBV12-3/TRBV12-4; D: TRBD2; J: TRBJ2-1; DNA: TGTGCCAGCAGTTATGGGGGACTAGCGGGGAGGAATGAGCAGTTCTTC; CDR3: CASSYGGLAGRNEQFF
length: 14; size: -; V: TRBV6-1; D: -; J: TRBJ2-7; DNA: TGTGCCAGCAGTGCCATACAGGGGGGGAACGAGCAGTACTTC; CDR3: CASSAIQGGNEQYF
length: 18; size: few; V: TRBV6-5; D: -; J: TRBJ1-6; DNA: TGTGCCAGCAGTTACTCCCTACGGGGAAGCTCCTATAATTCACCCCTCCACTTT; CDR3: CASSYSLRGSSYNSPLHF
length: 15; size: few; V: TRBV12-5; D: -; J: TRBJ1-2; DNA: TGTGCTAGTGGTTTCCCACGCGGGGGGGACTATGGCTACACCTTC; CDR3: CASGFPRGGDYGYTF
length: 12; size: few; V: TRBV29-1; D: -; J: TRBJ1-2; DNA: TGCAGCGTGCCGGGACCCACCGGGCGCTACACCTTC; CDR3: CSVPGPTGRYTF
length: 14; size: few; V: TRBV20-1; D: TRBD2; J: TRBJ2-3; DNA: TGCAGTGCTAGTCCCGGGACTAGCCCAGATACGCAGTATTTT; CDR3: CSASPGTSPDTQYF
length: 15; size: few; V: TRBV7-9; D: TRBD1; J: TRBJ2-7; DNA: TGTGCCAGCAGCTTAAAGGGACAGGTCTCCAACGAGCAGTACTTC; CDR3: CASSLKGQVSNEQYF
length: 18; size: -; V: TRBV12-3/TRBV12-4; D: -; J: TRBJ2-1; DNA: TGTGCCAGCATCTTTAGGGGCACGCTGGGGGCGGCCTACAATGAGCAGTTCTTC; CDR3: CASIFRGTLGAAYNEQFF
length: 13; size: few; V: TRBV29-1; D: -; J: TRBJ2-3; DNA: TGCAGCGCACAGGGATCCGGCACAGATACGCAGTATTTT; CDR3: CSAQGSGTDTQYF
length: 15; size: -; V: TRBV30; D: -; J: TRBJ1-1; DNA: TGTGCCTGGACAGGGAATAGAGGAATGGACACTGAAGCTTTCTTT; CDR3: CAWTGNRGMDTEAFF
length: 15; size: -; V: TRBV6-2/TRBV6-3; D: -; J: TRBJ2-5; DNA: TGTGCCAGCAGCCGACCGGAGGGGGGAAGGGAGACCCAGTACTTC; CDR3: CASSRPEGGRETQYF
length: 15; size: -; V: TRBV5-1; D: -; J: TRBJ2-3; DNA: TGCGCCAGCAGCTTGGGGTCGGGGTTCACAGATACGCAGTATTTT; CDR3: CASSLGSGFTDTQYF
length: 17; size: once; V: TRBV3-1; D: -; J: TRBJ1-5; DNA: TGTGCCAGCAGCCAAGATCCGAGGCAGCCTGAGCGTCAGCCCCAGCATTTT; CDR3: CASSQDPRQPERQPQHF